This entry lists 15 T cell receptor beta chains sequenced from one sample in a study of blood T cell repertoires in COVID-19. Assay used: immunoSEQ multiplex PCR; TCRdb lists only in-frame clones, some missing. Among 150,000 or so clones listed, approximately 81% were seen once. The source material was peripheral blood. These receptors all stem from a woman between 45 and 65 years old with COVID-19, enrolled during active disease.

This sequence joins TRBV28 and TRBJ1-3; D remains ambiguous. Germline V gene data show CDR1 as MDHEN and CDR2 as SYDVKM. The CDR3 spans 15 residues. V was cut by 7 bases and J by 2 bases, with 15 bases left in between. This CDR3 is CASTPSVEAGNTIYF. CDR3 DNA sequence: TGTGCCAGCACCCCGAGCGTGGAAGCTGGAAACACCATATATTTT. The full variable domain, in which reference TRBV28 and TRBJ1-3 provide the parts outside the CDR3, is DVKVTQSSRYLVKRTGEKVFLECVQDMDHENMFWYRQDPGLGLRLIYFSYDVKMKEKGDIPEGYSVSREKKERFSLILESASTNQTSMYLCASTPSVEAGNTIYFGEGSWLTVV.

J is TRBJ1-6 and V is TRBV2; D gene uncertain. Trimming pared 1 base from V and 0 bases from J, leaving 10 bases between. CDR1 SNHLY and CDR2 FYNNEI come from the germline V gene. The CDR3 is made up of 17 amino acids. The CDR3 DNA is TGTGCCAGCAGTGAAGAGGCGCGGAGCTCCTATAATTCACCCCTCCACTTT. This gives the protein CASSEEARSSYNSPLHF.

The V call is TRBV2, the J call TRBJ1-1; a weak D match, TRBD1 (6 bases). V shed 7 bases and J shed 4 bases, with 13 bases lying between them. The CDR3 is made up of 13 amino acids. Germline CDR1 SNHLY, CDR2 FYNNEI. DNA of the CDR3: TGTGCCAGCACCGGAACAGGGCTCACTGAAGCTTTCTTT. Residues: CASTGTGLTEAFF.

This clone has only a few counts. The V gene is TRBV12-3 or TRBV12-4, the J gene TRBJ1-1; D is unresolved. The CDR3 extends over 11 amino acids. Trimming removed 3 bases from V and 5 bases from J, with 4 bases in between. CDR3 sequence (DNA): TGTGCCAGCAGTTTCCGGACTGAAGCTTTCTTT. It yields the protein CASSFRTEAFF.

V gene TRBV18 combines with J gene TRBJ2-3, with 9 bases matching TRBD1. The V and J ends lost 3 bases and 1 base, in that order; junction bases with no gene match: 5. Per germline, CDR1 KGHSH and CDR2 LQKENI. The CDR3 is made up of 16 amino acids. CDR3 coding DNA: TGTGCCAGCTCACCGCTCCGGGACAGGGGCACAGATACGCAGTATTTT. Amino acids: CASSPLRDRGTDTQYF.

The V gene is TRBV23-1, the J gene TRBJ1-1; D call uncertain. TRBV23-1 is classed as an ORF, of uncertain function. This CDR3 has 14 residues. Trimming left V 8 bases short and J 3 bases short, with 16 bases between. In nucleotides, the CDR3 is TGCGCCAGCCGACTACGGGGTTCGTACACTGAAGCTTTCTTT. Encoded protein: CASRLRGSYTEAFF.

The genes are TRBV5-1 and TRBJ2-7; 8 bases align to TRBD1. The CDR3 length is 15 residues. J was trimmed by 4 bases and V by 4 bases; bases with no gene match: 10. Looked up from germline, CDR1 is SGHRS and CDR2 is YFSETQ. In DNA form, the CDR3 reads TGCGCCAGCAGCCTAACCGAGACAGGGGCTTACGAGCAGTACTTC. Residues: CASSLTETGAYEQYF.

The chain combines TRBV30 with TRBJ2-2; TRBD1 might be the D (6 bases). The V end lost 3 bases, the J end lost 4 bases, and 12 bases lay between the germline ends. This CDR3 has 14 residues. The germline CDR1 and CDR2 sequences are GTSNPN and SVGIG (reference sequence). Here the CDR3 DNA reads TGTGCCTGGAGAAAGGGACAAACCACCGGGGAGCTGTTTTTT. Protein: CAWRKGQTTGELFF.

The chain has TRBV3-1 (or the pseudogene TRBV3-2) and TRBJ1-5; 7 bases are shared with TRBD1. Germline loops: CDR1 LGHDT, CDR2 YNNKEL (reference sequence). This CDR3 spans 13 amino acids. Unmatched junction bases numbered 5, after V lost 5 bases and J lost 7 bases. CDR3: CASSVQGGQPQHF. The CDR3, as DNA: TGTGCCAGCAGCGTTCAGGGGGGACAGCCCCAGCATTTT.

The chain links TRBV29-1 to TRBJ1-1; no definite D call. The germline V gene has CDR1 SQVTM and CDR2 ANQGSEA. V was clipped by 4 bases and J by 7 bases, with 13 bases between them. The CDR3 extends over 12 amino acids. The CDR3 nucleotides are TGCAGCGTTGTAGGGAGTCGGCGTGAAGCTTTCTTT. Translation gives CSVVGSRREAFF.

The chain joins TRBV7-2 to TRBJ2-2; TRBD2 agrees at 7 bases. With 6 bases clipped from V and 2 bases from J, the junction kept 6 bases outside the gene matches. The CDR3 extends over 15 amino acids. The germline gives CDR1 SGHTA, CDR2 FQGNSA. DNA for the CDR3: TGTGCCAGCAGGTTCGGACTAGTAAACACCGGGGAGCTGTTTTTT. Protein product: CASRFGLVNTGELFF. The variable domain in full, with the rest retrieved from reference TRBV7-2 and TRBJ2-2, is GAGVSQSPSNKVTEKGKDVELRCDPISGHTALYWYRQSLGQGLEFLIYFQGNSAPDKSGLPSDRFSAERTGGSVSTLTIQRTQQEDSAVYLCASRFGLVNTGELFFGEGSRLTVL.

This chain links TRBV7-3 with TRBJ1-1, with TRBD1 matching 7 bases. Germline loops: CDR1 SGHTA, CDR2 FQGTGA. With V trimmed by 5 bases and J by 2 bases, 8 bases remained unmatched. The CDR3 is 15 residues long. The CDR3 region has the DNA TGTGCCAGCAGCCCCACCGACAGGGTTAACACTGAAGCTTTCTTT. Translation: CASSPTDRVNTEAFF. Looking up the rest from reference TRBV7-3 and TRBJ1-1 gives the full variable domain: GAGVSQTPSNKVTEKGKYVELRCDPISGHTALYWYRQSLGQGPEFLIYFQGTGAADDSGLPNDRFFAVRPEGSVSTLKIQRTERGDSAVYLCASSPTDRVNTEAFFGQGTRLTVV.

The chain joins TRBV5-1 to TRBJ2-1, with TRBD1 identical over 7 bases. After removal of 4 bases from V and 6 bases from J, the junction contained 10 bases not matched to a gene. The CDR3 extends over 15 amino acids. Germline V CDR1 and CDR2: SGHRS, YFSETQ. CDR3 nucleotides: TGCGCCAGCAGCCTTCCTCGACAGGGTGGCAATGAGCAGTTCTTC. As protein: CASSLPRQGGNEQFF.

The rearrangement links TRBV3-1 (or the pseudogene TRBV3-2) to TRBJ2-3; 7 bases agree with TRBD1. The CDR3 has 15 residues. V gave up 3 bases and J gave up 7 bases; unmatched junction bases: 10. The germline CDR1 and CDR2 sequences are LGHDT and YNNKEL (reference sequence). The CDR3 loop reads CASSHPGQNPYTQYF. The CDR3, as DNA: TGTGCCAGCAGCCATCCGGGACAGAATCCATATACGCAGTATTTT.

Many counts were recorded for this clone. The rearrangement joins TRBV2 to TRBJ1-2, with TRBD1 as a possible D gene (5 bases). V was pared by 8 bases and J by 3 bases, with 7 bases between. Germline CDR1 and CDR2: SNHLY and FYNNEI. This CDR3 has 11 residues. Here the CDR3 DNA reads TGTGCCAGCGGCAGGGACTATGGCTACACCTTC. Protein: CASGRDYGYTF.